What follows is one TCR beta chain and its context. The sample comes from a study of blood T cell repertoires in COVID-19. Some clones are missing from TCRdb's copy, which holds only in-frame ones; the method was immunoSEQ multiplex PCR. In the table there are 300,000 to 350,000 clones, approximately 90% of which are singletons. V lost 1 base and J lost 1, with 6 bases in between. CDR1 and CDR2 from the germline V gene are KGHDR and SFDVKD. This CDR3 region has 15 residues. Material: peripheral blood. This receptor was obtained from a woman aged 30 to 39 with COVID-19, enrolled during active disease. The V and J genes are TRBV24-1 and TRBJ2-2; the D gene is possibly TRBD1 (5 bases). The CDR3 spells CATSDLGENTGELFF. CDR3 DNA: TGTGCCACCAGTGATTTAGGGGAGAACACCGGGGAGCTGTTTTTT.